This T cell receptor (beta chain) was identified in a study of blood T cell repertoires in COVID-19. On the study more broadly: In each case, the material was cDNA or gDNA derived from T cells, B-cell-depleted T cells, or PBMCs.

The authors' processing: The assay estimated nucleated cells by amplifying reference gene primers. Produced via immunoSEQ multiplex PCR; TCRdb's table is partial and in-frame only. V and J calls and clone size are those listed in that table; D and trimming were worked out from the DNA. This table holds some 150,000 clones, around 79% found once. Germline V gene lookup returns CDR1 SEHNR and CDR2 FQNEAQ (reference sequence). This CDR3 has 18 residues. Losses at the gene ends were 3 bases for V and 0 bases for J; bases not matched to a gene: 11. The specimen was peripheral blood. The TCR comes from a man at least 80 years old with acute or convalescent COVID-19. This chain uses TRBV7-9 with TRBJ1-5, with 7 bases identical to TRBD1. The CDR3 DNA follows: TGTGCCAGCAGCTTCGCCACCGGGACAGTTTATAGCAATCAGCCCCAGCATTTT. Its translation is CASSFATGTVYSNQPQHF.